This T cell receptor beta chain was recorded in a study of OX40 agonist ivuxolimab in advanced cancers. Study results and caveats: Several nonresponders also turned out to have low normalized T-cell clonal expansion.

Germline V CDR1 and CDR2: LNHDA, SQIVND (reference sequence). Germline trimming cut 1 base from V and 2 bases from J; bases unmatched to any gene: 7. The CDR3 has 17 residues. The protocol was immunoSEQ multiplex PCR, while the TCRdb copy is restricted to in-frame clones and leaves out a portion. The profile shows some 70,000 clones, roughly 90% of them singletons. On this clone itself: As yet, its antigen is unknown.

The TCR comes from an adult with an advanced solid tumor such as melanoma, head and neck, liver or kidney cancer. Sequences were derived from CD4+ or CD8+ T cells sorted from blood, sampled in a trial of the OX40 agonist ivuxolimab. The V call is TRBV19, the J call TRBJ1-5; 8 bases match TRBD1. CDR3 nucleotide sequence: TGTGCCAGTAGTATAGGGACAGGGCTGGTGGGCAATCAGCCCCAGCATTTT. Protein product: CASSIGTGLVGNQPQHF. The variable domain in full, with the rest retrieved from reference TRBV19 and TRBJ1-5, is DGGITQSPKYLFRKEGQNVTLSCEQNLNHDAMYWYRQDPGQGLRLIYYSQIVNDFQKGDIAEGYSVSREKKESFPLTVTSAQKNPTAFYLCASSIGTGLVGNQPQHFGDGTRLSIL.